This T cell receptor beta chain was obtained from a study of siplizumab effects on memory and regulatory T cells. General study findings and limits: The authors could not assign a naive or memory phenotype to roughly 80-96% of proliferating CD4+ or CD8+ clones.

A word on this clone: Its target is unknown.

The CDR3 is made up of 14 amino acids. V lost 1 base and J lost 8; bases outside the gene matches: 8. Germline-derived CDR1 and CDR2 are GTSNPN and SVGIG (reference sequence). Some clones are missing from TCRdb's copy, which holds only in-frame ones; the method was immunoSEQ multiplex PCR. The sample yields about 72,000 clones, more than 80% seen once. The chain combines TRBV30 with TRBJ2-4, with 7 nucleotides matching TRBD2. The sequenced material came from CD8+ T cells sorted from blood. The clonotype was recovered from a human donor in good health. CDR3 amino acids: CAWSESRGRDIQYF. CDR3 DNA sequence: TGTGCCTGGAGTGAGTCCCGAGGGAGGGACATTCAGTACTTC.